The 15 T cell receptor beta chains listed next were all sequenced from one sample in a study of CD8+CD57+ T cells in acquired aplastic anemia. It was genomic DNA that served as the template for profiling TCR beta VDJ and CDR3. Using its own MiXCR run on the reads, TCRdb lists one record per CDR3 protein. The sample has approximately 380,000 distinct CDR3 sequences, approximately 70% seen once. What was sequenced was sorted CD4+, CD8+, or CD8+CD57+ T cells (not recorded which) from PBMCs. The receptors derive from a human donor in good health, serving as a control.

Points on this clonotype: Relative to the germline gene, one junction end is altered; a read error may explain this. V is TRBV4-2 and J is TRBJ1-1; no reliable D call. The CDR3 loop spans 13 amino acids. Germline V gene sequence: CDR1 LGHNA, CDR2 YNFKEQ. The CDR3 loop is CACSGHLNTEAFF. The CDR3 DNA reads TGTGCCTGCAGCGGCCACTTGAACACTGAAGCTTTCTTT.

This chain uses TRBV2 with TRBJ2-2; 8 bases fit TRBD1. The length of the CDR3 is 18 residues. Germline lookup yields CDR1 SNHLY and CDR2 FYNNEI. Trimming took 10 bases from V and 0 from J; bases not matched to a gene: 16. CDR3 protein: CAMEKRDRLFANTGELFF. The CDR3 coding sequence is TGTGCCATGGAGAAACGGGACAGGTTGTTCGCGAACACCGGGGAGCTGTTTTTT.

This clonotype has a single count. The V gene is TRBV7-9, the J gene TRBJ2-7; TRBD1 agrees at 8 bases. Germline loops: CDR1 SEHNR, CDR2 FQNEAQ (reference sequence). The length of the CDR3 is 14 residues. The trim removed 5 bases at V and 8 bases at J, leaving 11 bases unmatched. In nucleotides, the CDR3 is TGTGCCAGCAGCCTGGGACAGGTCGGCGAGCAGCAGTACTTC. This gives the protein CASSLGQVGEQQYF.

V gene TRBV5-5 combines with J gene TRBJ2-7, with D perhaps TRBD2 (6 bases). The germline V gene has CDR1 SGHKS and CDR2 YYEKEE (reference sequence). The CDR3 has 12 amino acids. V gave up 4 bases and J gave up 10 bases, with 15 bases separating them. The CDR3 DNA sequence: TGTGCCAGCAGCCTATGGACTACTTCACAGTACTTC. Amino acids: CASSLWTTSQYF.

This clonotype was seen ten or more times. CDR3 sequence reads: CASSGGLDSLNTEAFF. The CDR3, as DNA: TGTGCCAGTAGTGGGGGGCTGGACAGTTTGAACACTGAAGCTTTCTTT. The rearrangement links TRBV19 to TRBJ1-1; D is perhaps TRBD1 (6 bases). CDR1 and CDR2 from the germline V gene are LNHDA and SQIVND (reference sequence). The CDR3 contains 16 residues. V dropped 5 bases and J dropped 0 bases, with 16 bases sitting between them.

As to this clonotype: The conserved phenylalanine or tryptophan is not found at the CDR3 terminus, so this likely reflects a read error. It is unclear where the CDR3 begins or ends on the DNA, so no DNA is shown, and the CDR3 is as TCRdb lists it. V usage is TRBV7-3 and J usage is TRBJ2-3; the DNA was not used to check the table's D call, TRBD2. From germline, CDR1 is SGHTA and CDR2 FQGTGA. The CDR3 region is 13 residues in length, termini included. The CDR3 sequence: CASSRRLQGGLYE.

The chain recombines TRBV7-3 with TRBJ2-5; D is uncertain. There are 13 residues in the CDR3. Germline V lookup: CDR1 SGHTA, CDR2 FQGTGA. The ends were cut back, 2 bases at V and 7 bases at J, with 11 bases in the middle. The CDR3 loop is CASSLANVVTQYF. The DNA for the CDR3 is TGTGCCAGCAGCTTAGCAAACGTAGTGACCCAGTACTTC.

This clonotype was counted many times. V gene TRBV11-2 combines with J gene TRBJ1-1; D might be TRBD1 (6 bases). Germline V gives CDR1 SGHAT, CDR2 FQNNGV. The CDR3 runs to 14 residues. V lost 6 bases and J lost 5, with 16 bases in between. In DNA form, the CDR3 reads TGTGCCAGCAGATCCGGGGGCATTGTTACTGAAGCTTTCTTT. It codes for CASRSGGIVTEAFF.

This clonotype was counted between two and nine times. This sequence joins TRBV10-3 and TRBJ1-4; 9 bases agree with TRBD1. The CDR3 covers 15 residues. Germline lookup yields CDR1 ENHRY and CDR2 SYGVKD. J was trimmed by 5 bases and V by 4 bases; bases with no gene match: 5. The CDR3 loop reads CAISGAQGANEKLFF. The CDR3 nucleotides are TGTGCCATCAGTGGGGCACAGGGGGCGAATGAAAAACTGTTTTTT.

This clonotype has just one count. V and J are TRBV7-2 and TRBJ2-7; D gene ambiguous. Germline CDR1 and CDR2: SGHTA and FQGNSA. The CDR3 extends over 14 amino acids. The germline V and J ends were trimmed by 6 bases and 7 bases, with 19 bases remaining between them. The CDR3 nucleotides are TGTGCCAGCAGTGGGAACAGCCTGGTCTCGGAGCAGTACTTC. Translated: CASSGNSLVSEQYF.

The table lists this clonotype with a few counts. The CDR3 region is CASSVGLAGDYEQYF. The CDR3 DNA reads as TGTGCCAGCAGCGTAGGTCTAGCGGGGGACTACGAGCAGTACTTC. The genes are TRBV9 and TRBJ2-7, with 10 bases matching TRBD2. Germline CDR1 reads SGDLS; CDR2 reads YYNGEE. The CDR3 consists of 15 residues. The junction had 3 bases not matched to a gene; V was cut back by 0 bases and J by 3 bases.

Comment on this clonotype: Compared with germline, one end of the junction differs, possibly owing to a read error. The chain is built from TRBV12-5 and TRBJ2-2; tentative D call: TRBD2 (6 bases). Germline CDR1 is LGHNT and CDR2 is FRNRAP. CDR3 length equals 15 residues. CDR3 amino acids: CASAMQGGITGGLFF. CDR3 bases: TGTGCTAGTGCCATGCAGGGTGGTATCACCGGGGGGCTGTTTTTT.

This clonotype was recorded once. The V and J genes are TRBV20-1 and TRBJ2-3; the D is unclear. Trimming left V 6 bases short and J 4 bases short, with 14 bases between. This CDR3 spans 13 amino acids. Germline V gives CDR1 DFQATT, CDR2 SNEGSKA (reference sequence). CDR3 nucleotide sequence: TGCAGTGCCCCAGCTGAGGCAGCAGATACGCAGTATTTT. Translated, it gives CSAPAEAADTQYF.

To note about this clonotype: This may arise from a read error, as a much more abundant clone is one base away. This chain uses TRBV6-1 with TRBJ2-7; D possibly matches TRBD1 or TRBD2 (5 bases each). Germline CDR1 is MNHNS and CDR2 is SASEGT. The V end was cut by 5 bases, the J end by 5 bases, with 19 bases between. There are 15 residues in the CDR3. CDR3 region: CASSRPVGTTHEQYF. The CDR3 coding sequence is TGTGCCAGCAGTAGGCCGGTGGGGACCACCCACGAGCAGTACTTC.

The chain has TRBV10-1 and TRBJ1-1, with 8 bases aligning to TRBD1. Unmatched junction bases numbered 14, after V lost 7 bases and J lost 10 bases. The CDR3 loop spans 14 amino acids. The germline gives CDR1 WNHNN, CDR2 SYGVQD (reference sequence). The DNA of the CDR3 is TGCGCCAGCACTGACCAGGGGGCGAGGATTGTAGCTTTCTTT. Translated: CASTDQGARIVAFF.